The T cell receptor beta chain described here comes from a study of T cell changes during pregnancy in multiple sclerosis. The CDR3 length is 13 residues. Germline V gene sequence: CDR1 MRHNA, CDR2 SNTAGT. Trimming shortened V by 5 bases and J by 3 bases, and 7 bases separated the two germline ends. Here immunoSEQ multiplex PCR was the method, and the copy in TCRdb shows in-frame clones only, minus some. The repertoire has 15,000 to 20,000 clones, approximately 87% of them found once; the top ten carry about 13%. J is TRBJ2-2 and V is TRBV6-4, with D possibly being TRBD1 (6 bases). This receptor was identified in a female donor in good health, enrolled as a control in a pregnancy study. The material sequenced was CD8+ T cells from peripheral blood mononuclear cells, taken in the third trimester of pregnancy. CDR3: CASSSGDTGELFF. The CDR3 nucleotides read TGTGCCAGCAGTTCAGGGGACACCGGGGAGCTGTTTTTT.